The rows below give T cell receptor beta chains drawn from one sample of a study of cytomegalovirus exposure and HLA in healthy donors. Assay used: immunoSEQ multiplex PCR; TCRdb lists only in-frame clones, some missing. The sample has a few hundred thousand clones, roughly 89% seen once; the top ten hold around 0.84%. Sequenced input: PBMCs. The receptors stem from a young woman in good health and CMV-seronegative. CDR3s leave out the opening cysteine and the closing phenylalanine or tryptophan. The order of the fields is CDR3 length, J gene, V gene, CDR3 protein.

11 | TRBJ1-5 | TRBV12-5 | ASGRQQGQPQH
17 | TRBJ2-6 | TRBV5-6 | ASSLGAGLIFTGANVLT
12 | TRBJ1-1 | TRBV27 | ASSTRDRGTEAF
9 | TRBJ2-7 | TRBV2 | ASRQGYEQY
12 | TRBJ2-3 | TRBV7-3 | ASSPGAVSDTQY
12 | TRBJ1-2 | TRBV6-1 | ASRETQGIYGYT
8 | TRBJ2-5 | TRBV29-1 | SVESETQY
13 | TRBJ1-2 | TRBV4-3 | ASSQAGTGNYGYT
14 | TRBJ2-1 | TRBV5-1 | ASSLEVAGAYNEQF
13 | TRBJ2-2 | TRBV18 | ASSPWGPDTGELF
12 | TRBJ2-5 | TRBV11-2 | ASSPPGLRETQY
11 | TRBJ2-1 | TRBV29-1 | SVAALAENEQF
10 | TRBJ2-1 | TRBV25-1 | ASAEGYNEQF
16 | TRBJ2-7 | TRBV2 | ASSDKSGKSWGLLEQY
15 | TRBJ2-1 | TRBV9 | ASSVTPGTSGLNEQF
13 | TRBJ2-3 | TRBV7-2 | ASRSAGVLADTQY
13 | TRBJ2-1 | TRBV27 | ASSRDYPLGDEQF
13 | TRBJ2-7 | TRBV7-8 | ASSSVAGQLGEQY
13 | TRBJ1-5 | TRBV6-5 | ASSPRGGGNQPQH
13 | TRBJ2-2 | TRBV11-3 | ASSGEGVGPGELF
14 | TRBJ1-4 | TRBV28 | ASTLSRPGGFEKLF
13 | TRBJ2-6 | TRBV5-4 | ASSLATAGANVLT